This entry lists 19 T cell receptor beta chains sequenced from one sample in a study of cytomegalovirus exposure and HLA in healthy donors (dated by TCRdb to the late 2010s). The method behind the library was the immunoSEQ multiplex PCR assay. The multiplex PCR relied on a mix of 60 forward primers for TCR Vbeta segments and 13 reverse primers for TCR Jbeta segments. TCRdb carries this immuneACCESS record with in-frame sequences only. Its versions omit some clonotypes, under half of them owing to an unresolved V gene in the studies checked, with the rest unexplained. Recorded for this sample are 89,000 or so clones; around 75% of them occurred a single time. Of the sample, over 9.5% is held by the ten largest clones. Sequenced material: PBMCs. All receptors come from a man aged 18-30 years in good health and CMV-seropositive.

V gene TRBV5-1 combines with J gene TRBJ2-5; 7 bases match TRBD1. V trimming: 0 bases; J trimming: 11 bases; junction bases outside the gene matches: 10. This CDR3 comprises 14 residues. Per germline, CDR1 SGHRS and CDR2 YFSETQ. CDR3 residues: CASSLAQGVGEQYF. Written as DNA, the CDR3 is TGCGCCAGCAGCTTGGCCCAGGGGGTGGGTGAGCAGTACTTC.

The rearrangement links TRBV7-8 to TRBJ1-6; D call uncertain. Germline loops: CDR1 SGHVS, CDR2 FQNEAQ. This CDR3 is built from 14 residues. Trimming shortened V by 4 bases and J by 0 bases, and 4 bases separated the two germline ends. The CDR3 nucleotides read TGTGCCAGCAGCTCGAGCTCCTATAATTCACCCCTCCACTTT. It translates to CASSSSSYNSPLHF.

The chain is built from TRBV30 and TRBJ1-6; D remains unclear. Germline lookup yields CDR1 GTSNPN and CDR2 SVGIG (reference sequence). The ends were cut back, 0 bases at V and 0 bases at J, with 6 bases in the middle. The length of the CDR3 is 15 residues. The CDR3 spells CAWSVLNSYNSPLHF. The DNA for the CDR3 is TGTGCCTGGAGTGTACTAAACTCCTATAATTCACCCCTCCACTTT.

The chain joins TRBV5-1 to TRBJ2-7; 11 nucleotides match TRBD1. CDR1 is SGHRS and CDR2 is YFSETQ in the germline V gene. The V and J ends lost 4 bases and 2 bases, in that order; junction bases with no gene match: 8. This CDR3 region has 16 residues. This CDR3 is CASSPGRDRGTYEQYF. DNA of the CDR3: TGCGCCAGCAGCCCTGGCCGGGACAGGGGGACCTACGAGCAGTACTTC. The full variable domain, rest sourced from reference TRBV5-1 and TRBJ2-7, is KAGVTQTPRYLIKTRGQQVTLSCSPISGHRSVSWYQQTPGQGLQFLFEYFSETQRNKGNFPGRFSGRQFSNSRSEMNVSTLELGDSALYLCASSPGRDRGTYEQYFGPGTRLTVT.

The gene calls are TRBV10-3 and TRBJ1-3; 7 positions match TRBD1. Germline-derived CDR1 and CDR2 are ENHRY and SYGVKD. The CDR3 has 18 amino acids. V lost 0 bases, J lost 0 bases, and 8 bases stayed unmatched. The CDR3 DNA sequence: TGTGCCATCAGTGAGTCACAGGGGCGAGGTTCCTCTGGAAACACCATATATTTT. It codes for CAISESQGRGSSGNTIYF.

This clone was seen a few times. The chain joins TRBV30 to TRBJ2-3; 7 nucleotides match TRBD2. Germline V gene lookup returns CDR1 GTSNPN and CDR2 SVGIG (reference sequence). V shed 0 bases, J shed 4 bases, and the junction held 10 bases outside the gene matches. This CDR3 comprises 16 residues. The CDR3 is CAWSVLGGGVADTQYF. In nucleotides, the CDR3 is TGTGCCTGGAGTGTACTTGGTGGGGGGGTGGCAGATACGCAGTATTTT.

The V gene is TRBV5-5, the J gene TRBJ2-7; TRBD1 matches 7 bases. The CDR3 has 16 residues. V trimming: 0 bases; J trimming: 3 bases; junction bases outside the gene matches: 9. Germline V gene lookup returns CDR1 SGHKS and CDR2 YYEKEE (reference sequence). CDR3 DNA sequence: TGTGCCAGCAGCTTGGCCAAAGGGACAGCCTTCTACGAGCAGTACTTC. This gives the protein CASSLAKGTAFYEQYF. Together with reference TRBV5-5 and TRBJ2-7, the CDR3 gives the full variable domain: DAGVTQSPTHLIKTRGQQVTLRCSPISGHKSVSWYQQVLGQGPQFIFQYYEKEERGRGNFPDRFSARQFPNYSSELNVNALLLGDSALYLCASSLAKGTAFYEQYFGPGTRLTVT.

V is TRBV4-1 and J is TRBJ2-7; 8 nucleotides match TRBD1. There are 16 residues in the CDR3. From germline, CDR1 is MGHRA and CDR2 YSYEKL. The V segment lost 4 bases and the J segment 2 bases; nucleotides outside the gene matches: 10. The CDR3 here is CASSLHFPDRAYEQYF. CDR3 DNA sequence: TGCGCCAGCAGCCTCCACTTTCCGGACAGGGCCTACGAGCAGTACTTC.

The table lists this clone with a few counts. The J gene is TRBJ2-2, the V gene TRBV19; 8 bases map to TRBD2. V dropped 4 bases and J dropped 1; count of bases not matched to a gene: 14. CDR1 is LNHDA, CDR2 SQIVND, per germline (reference sequence). The CDR3 is 19 amino acids. In DNA, the CDR3 is TGTGCCAGTAGTACGCTTACGGGGGGGCAAATCAAGAACACCGGGGAGCTGTTTTTT. It specifies CASSTLTGGQIKNTGELFF.

V and J are TRBV6-5 and TRBJ2-3; 7 nucleotides agree with TRBD2. This CDR3 region has 16 residues. With 2 bases clipped from V and 3 bases from J, the junction kept 8 bases outside the gene matches. The germline V gene has CDR1 MNHEY and CDR2 SVGAGI. This chain's CDR3 is CASSYQERDYTDTQYF. As DNA, the CDR3 is TGTGCCAGCAGTTACCAAGAGCGGGACTATACAGATACGCAGTATTTT.

The genes are TRBV10-3 and TRBJ2-3, with 9 positions matching TRBD1. Germline lookup yields CDR1 ENHRY and CDR2 SYGVKD. The CDR3 consists of 14 residues. Trimming cost V 8 bases and J 4 bases; bases outside gene matches: 7. CDR3 sequence: CAISGQGSPDTQYF. The CDR3 DNA follows: TGTGCCATCTCGGGACAGGGAAGTCCAGATACGCAGTATTTT.

This clone was found a few times. This chain connects TRBV2 to TRBJ1-1; D ambiguous. This CDR3 contains 11 residues. Trimming shortened V by 2 bases and J by 8 bases, and 6 bases separated the two germline ends. Germline CDR1 SNHLY, CDR2 FYNNEI. Here the CDR3 DNA reads TGTGCCAGCAGTGAAACAGTGGAAGCTTTCTTT. Its translation: CASSETVEAFF.

The CDR3 loop is CASTPDRTSEPQHF. In DNA, the CDR3 is TGTGCCAGCACCCCGGACAGGACCTCGGAGCCCCAGCATTTT. This sequence joins TRBV2 and TRBJ1-5; 7 bases align to TRBD1. The trim removed 7 bases at V and 8 bases at J, leaving 11 bases unmatched. The germline CDR1 and CDR2 sequences are SNHLY and FYNNEI. The CDR3 runs 14 residues.

The rearrangement joins TRBV5-5 to TRBJ2-2, with D tentatively TRBD1 (5 bases). CDR3 length equals 13 residues. V was trimmed by 4 bases and J by 4 bases, leaving 8 bases between them. The germline gives CDR1 SGHKS, CDR2 YYEKEE (reference sequence). CDR3 DNA sequence: TGTGCCAGCAGCCCGACAGTCACCGGGGAGCTGTTTTTT. Translation: CASSPTVTGELFF.

This clone came up once. This rearrangement joins TRBV11-2 to TRBJ2-7; a possible D gene is TRBD2 (5 bases). Trimming removed 4 bases from V and 0 bases from J, with 13 bases in between. Germline assignment: CDR1 SGHAT and CDR2 FQNNGV. The CDR3 runs 15 residues. This chain's CDR3 is CASSSRGRSSYEQYF. CDR3 coding DNA: TGTGCCAGCAGCTCCCGGGGTCGAAGCTCCTACGAGCAGTACTTC.

The chain couples TRBV2 to TRBJ2-1, with 16 bases identical to TRBD2. This CDR3 contains 20 residues. Per germline, CDR1 SNHLY and CDR2 FYNNEI. V shed 3 bases, J shed 1 base, and the junction held 9 bases outside the gene matches. The DNA for the CDR3 is TGTGCCAGCAGTGACTCCCAGGGACTAGCGGGGGGGTATTCCTACAATGAGCAGTTCTTC. Its translation: CASSDSQGLAGGYSYNEQFF.

This rearrangement joins TRBV5-1 to TRBJ2-1, with 7 bases that match TRBD2. CDR3 length: 14 residues. Germline assignment: CDR1 SGHRS and CDR2 YFSETQ. The ends lost 0 bases at V and 8 bases at J; junction bases unmatched: 5. The CDR3 region has the DNA TGCGCCAGCAGCTTGGAGGCAGGGAGGGATGAGCAGTTCTTC. Encoded protein: CASSLEAGRDEQFF.

This clone was observed a few times. This rearrangement joins TRBV6-6 to TRBJ2-7, with D possibly TRBD1 on 6 matching bases. V dropped 2 bases and J dropped 5 bases, with 13 bases sitting between them. CDR3 length equals 14 residues. Germline loops: CDR1 MNHNY, CDR2 SVGAGI (reference sequence). The CDR3 loop reads CASSYGQYVNEQYF. CDR3 in DNA: TGTGCCAGCAGTTACGGACAGTATGTCAACGAGCAGTACTTC.

The gene calls are TRBV28 and TRBJ1-2, with D possibly matching TRBD1 (6 bases). The V gene lost 10 bases and the J gene lost 4 bases, with 25 bases spanning the gap. Germline CDR1 reads MDHEN; CDR2 reads SYDVKM. The CDR3 has 16 amino acids. In DNA form, the CDR3 reads TGTGCCATCCGGGTTACGGACAGCCTCCTTGGCTATGGCTACACCTTC. Protein: CAIRVTDSLLGYGYTF.